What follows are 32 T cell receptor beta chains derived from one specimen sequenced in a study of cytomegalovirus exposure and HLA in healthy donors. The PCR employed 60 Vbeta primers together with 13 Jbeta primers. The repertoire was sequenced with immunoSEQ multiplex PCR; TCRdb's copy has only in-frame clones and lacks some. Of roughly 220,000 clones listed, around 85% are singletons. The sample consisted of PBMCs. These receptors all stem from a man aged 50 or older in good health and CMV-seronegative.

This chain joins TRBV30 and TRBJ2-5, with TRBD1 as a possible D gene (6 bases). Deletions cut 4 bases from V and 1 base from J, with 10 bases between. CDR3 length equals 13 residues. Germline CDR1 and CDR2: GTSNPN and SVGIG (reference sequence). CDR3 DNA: TGTGCCTGGACGCAGGGGTTCCAAGAGACCCAGTACTTC. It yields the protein CAWTQGFQETQYF.

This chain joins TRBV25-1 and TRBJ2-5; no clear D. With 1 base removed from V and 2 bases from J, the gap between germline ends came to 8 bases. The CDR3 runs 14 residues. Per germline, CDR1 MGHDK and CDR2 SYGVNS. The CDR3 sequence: CASSESTVQETQYF. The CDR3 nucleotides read TGTGCCAGCAGTGAATCTACAGTACAAGAGACCCAGTACTTC.

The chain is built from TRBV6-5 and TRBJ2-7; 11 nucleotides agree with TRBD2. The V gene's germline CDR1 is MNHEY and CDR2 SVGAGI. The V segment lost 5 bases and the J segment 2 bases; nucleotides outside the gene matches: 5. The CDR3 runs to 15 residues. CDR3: CASSLGTSGTYEQYF. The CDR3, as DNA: TGTGCCAGCAGTCTTGGGACTAGCGGTACCTACGAGCAGTACTTC.

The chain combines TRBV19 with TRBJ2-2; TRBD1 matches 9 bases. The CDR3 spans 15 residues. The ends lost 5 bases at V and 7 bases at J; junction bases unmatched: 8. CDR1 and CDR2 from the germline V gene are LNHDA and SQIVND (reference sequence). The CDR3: CASSLRTGDFGELFF. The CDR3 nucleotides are TGTGCCAGTAGTTTAAGGACAGGGGACTTCGGGGAGCTGTTTTTT. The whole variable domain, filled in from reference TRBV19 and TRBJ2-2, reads DGGITQSPKYLFRKEGQNVTLSCEQNLNHDAMYWYRQDPGQGLRLIYYSQIVNDFQKGDIAEGYSVSREKKESFPLTVTSAQKNPTAFYLCASSLRTGDFGELFFGEGSRLTVL.

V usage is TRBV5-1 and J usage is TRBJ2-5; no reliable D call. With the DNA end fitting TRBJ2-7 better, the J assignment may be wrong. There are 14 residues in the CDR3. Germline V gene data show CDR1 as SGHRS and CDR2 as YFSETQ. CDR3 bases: TGCGCCAGCAGCCCGACCGACGGCGGCTACGAGCAGTACTTC. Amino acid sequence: CASSPTDGGYEQYF.

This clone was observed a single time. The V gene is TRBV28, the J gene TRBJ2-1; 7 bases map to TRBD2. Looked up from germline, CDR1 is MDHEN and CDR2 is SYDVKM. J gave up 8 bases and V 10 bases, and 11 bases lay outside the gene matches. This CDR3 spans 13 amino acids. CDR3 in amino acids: CATLSGVGYEQFF. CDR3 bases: TGTGCCACCCTGAGCGGGGTTGGGTATGAGCAGTTCTTC.

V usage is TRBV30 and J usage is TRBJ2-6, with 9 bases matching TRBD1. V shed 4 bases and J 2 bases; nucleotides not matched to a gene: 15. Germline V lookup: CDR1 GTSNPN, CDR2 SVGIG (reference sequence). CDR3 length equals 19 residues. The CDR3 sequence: CAWNRGRDRAFPGANVLTF. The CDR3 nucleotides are TGTGCCTGGAATCGAGGGAGGGACAGGGCTTTTCCTGGGGCCAACGTCCTGACTTTC.

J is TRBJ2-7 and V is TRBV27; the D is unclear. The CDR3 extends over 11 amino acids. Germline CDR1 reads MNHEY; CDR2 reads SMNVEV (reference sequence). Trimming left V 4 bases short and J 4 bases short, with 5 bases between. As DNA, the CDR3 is TGTGCCAGCAGTTACGGTTACGAGCAGTACTTC. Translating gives CASSYGYEQYF.

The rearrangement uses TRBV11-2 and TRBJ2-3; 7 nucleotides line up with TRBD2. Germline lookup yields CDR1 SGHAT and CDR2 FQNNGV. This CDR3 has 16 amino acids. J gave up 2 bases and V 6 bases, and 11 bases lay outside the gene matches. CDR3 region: CASSRSTSAFTDTQYF. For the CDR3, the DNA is TGTGCCAGCAGTCGGAGTACTAGCGCTTTCACAGATACGCAGTATTTT.

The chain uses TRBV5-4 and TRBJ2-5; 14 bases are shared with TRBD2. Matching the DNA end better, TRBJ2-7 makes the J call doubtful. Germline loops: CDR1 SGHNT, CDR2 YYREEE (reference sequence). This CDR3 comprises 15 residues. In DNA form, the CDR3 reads TGTGCCAGCAGCTCGCCCGGGACTAGCGGGAGCGAGCAGTACTTC. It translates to CASSSPGTSGSEQYF.

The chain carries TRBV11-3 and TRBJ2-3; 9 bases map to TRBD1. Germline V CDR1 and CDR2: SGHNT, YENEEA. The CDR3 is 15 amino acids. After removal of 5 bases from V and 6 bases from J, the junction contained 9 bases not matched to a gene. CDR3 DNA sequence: TGTGCCAGCAGCGGGGGACAGGGAGGGACGGATACGCAGTATTTT. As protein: CASSGGQGGTDTQYF.

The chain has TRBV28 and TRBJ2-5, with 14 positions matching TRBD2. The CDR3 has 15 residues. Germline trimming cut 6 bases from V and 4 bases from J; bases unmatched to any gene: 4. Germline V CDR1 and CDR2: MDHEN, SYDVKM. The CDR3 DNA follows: TGTGCCAGCAGCTCGGGACTAGCGGGAGTAGAGACCCAGTACTTC. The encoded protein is CASSSGLAGVETQYF. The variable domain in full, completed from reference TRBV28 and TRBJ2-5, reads DVKVTQSSRYLVKRTGEKVFLECVQDMDHENMFWYRQDPGLGLRLIYFSYDVKMKEKGDIPEGYSVSREKKERFSLILESASTNQTSMYLCASSSGLAGVETQYFGPGTRLLVL.

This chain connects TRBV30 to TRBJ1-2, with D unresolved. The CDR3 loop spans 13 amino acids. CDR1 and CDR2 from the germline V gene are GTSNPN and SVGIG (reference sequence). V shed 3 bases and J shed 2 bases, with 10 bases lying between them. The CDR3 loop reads CAWSPSGNYGYTF. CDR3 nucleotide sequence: TGTGCCTGGAGCCCGAGCGGGAACTATGGCTACACCTTC.

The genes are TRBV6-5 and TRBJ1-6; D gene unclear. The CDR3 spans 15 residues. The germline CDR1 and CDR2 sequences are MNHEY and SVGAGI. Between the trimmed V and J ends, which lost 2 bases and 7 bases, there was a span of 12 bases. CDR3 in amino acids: CASSYVAAGNSPLHF. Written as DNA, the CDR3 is TGTGCCAGCAGTTACGTGGCAGCCGGGAATTCACCCCTCCACTTT.

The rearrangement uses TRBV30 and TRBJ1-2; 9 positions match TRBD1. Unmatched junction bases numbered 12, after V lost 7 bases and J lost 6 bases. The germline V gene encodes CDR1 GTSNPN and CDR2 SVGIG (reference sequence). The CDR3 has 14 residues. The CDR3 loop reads CAFPGQGNPDGYTF. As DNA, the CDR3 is TGTGCCTTTCCGGGACAGGGTAATCCGGATGGCTACACCTTC. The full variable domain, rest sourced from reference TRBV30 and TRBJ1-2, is SQTIHQWPATLVQPVGSPLSLECTVEGTSNPNLYWYRQAAGRGLQLLFYSVGIGQISSEVPQNLSASRPQDRQFILSSKKLLLSDSGFYLCAFPGQGNPDGYTFGSGTRLTVV.

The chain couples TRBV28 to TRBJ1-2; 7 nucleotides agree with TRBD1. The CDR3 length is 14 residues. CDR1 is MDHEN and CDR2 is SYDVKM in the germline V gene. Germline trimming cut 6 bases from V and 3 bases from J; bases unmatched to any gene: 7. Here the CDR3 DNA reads TGTGCCAGCAGCCTACAGGGGCCCCACTATGGCTACACCTTC. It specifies CASSLQGPHYGYTF.

CDR3 nucleotides: TGTGCCAGCAGTCTGACAGAATATAGCAATCAGCCCCAGCATTTT. It translates to CASSLTEYSNQPQHF. The rearrangement joins TRBV6-5 to TRBJ1-5; the D gene is possibly TRBD1 (5 bases). Germline CDR1 reads MNHEY; CDR2 reads SVGAGI. The ends were cut back, 5 bases at V and 0 bases at J, with 11 bases in the middle. The length of the CDR3 is 15 residues.

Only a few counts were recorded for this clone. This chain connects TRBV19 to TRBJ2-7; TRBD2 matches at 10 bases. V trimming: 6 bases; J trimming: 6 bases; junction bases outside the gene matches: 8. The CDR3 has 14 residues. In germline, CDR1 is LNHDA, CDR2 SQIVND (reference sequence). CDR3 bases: TGTGCCAGTAGCCCAGCGGGAGGGCCGCTCGAGCAGTACTTC. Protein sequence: CASSPAGGPLEQYF.

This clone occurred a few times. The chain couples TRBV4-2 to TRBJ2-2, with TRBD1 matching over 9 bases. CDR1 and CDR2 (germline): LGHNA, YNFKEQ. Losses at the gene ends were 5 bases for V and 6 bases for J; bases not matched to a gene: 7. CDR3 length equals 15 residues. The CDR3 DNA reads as TGTGCCAGCAGCGGAACAGGGGGCAAAGCCGGGGAGCTGTTTTTT. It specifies CASSGTGGKAGELFF.

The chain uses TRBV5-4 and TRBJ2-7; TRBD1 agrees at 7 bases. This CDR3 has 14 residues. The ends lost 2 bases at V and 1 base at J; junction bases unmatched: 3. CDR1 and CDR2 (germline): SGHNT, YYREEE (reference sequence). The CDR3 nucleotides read TGTGCCAGCAGCTTACAGGGGTGGTCCTACGAGCAGTACTTC. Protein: CASSLQGWSYEQYF.

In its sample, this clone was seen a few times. CDR3 nucleotides: TGTGCCAGCAGTTACTCAGATCCGGACACCTACGAGCAGTACTTC. Translated: CASSYSDPDTYEQYF. The J gene is TRBJ2-5, the V gene TRBV6-5; the D gene is possibly TRBD1 (5 bases). The better agreement between TRBJ2-7 and the DNA end casts doubt on the J call. Germline V gene lookup returns CDR1 MNHEY and CDR2 SVGAGI. The CDR3 contains 15 residues.

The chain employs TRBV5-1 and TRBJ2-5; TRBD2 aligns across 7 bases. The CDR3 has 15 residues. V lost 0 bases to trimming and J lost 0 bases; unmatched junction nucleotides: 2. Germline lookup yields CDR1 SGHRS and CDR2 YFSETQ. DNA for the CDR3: TGCGCCAGCAGCTTGGAAGCGGGGTACCAAGAGACCCAGTACTTC. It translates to CASSLEAGYQETQYF.

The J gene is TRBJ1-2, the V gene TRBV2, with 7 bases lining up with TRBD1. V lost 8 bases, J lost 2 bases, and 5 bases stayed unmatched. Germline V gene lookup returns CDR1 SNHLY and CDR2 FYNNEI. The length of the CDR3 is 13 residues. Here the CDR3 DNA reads TGTGCCAGCCGATACAGGGGAAACTATGGCTACACCTTC. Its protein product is CASRYRGNYGYTF.

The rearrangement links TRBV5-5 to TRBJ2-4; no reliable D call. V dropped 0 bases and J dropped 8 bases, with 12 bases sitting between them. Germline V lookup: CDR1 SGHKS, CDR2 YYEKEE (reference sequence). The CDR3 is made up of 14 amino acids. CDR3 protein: CASSLEANDDIQYF. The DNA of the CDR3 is TGTGCCAGCAGCTTGGAAGCTAACGATGACATTCAGTACTTC.

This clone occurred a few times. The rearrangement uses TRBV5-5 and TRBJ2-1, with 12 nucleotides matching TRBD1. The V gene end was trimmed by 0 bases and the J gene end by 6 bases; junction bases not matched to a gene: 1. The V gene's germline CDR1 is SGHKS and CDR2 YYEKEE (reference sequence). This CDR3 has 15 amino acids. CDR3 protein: CASSLAGQGANEQFF. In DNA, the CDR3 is TGTGCCAGCAGCTTGGCGGGACAGGGGGCCAATGAGCAGTTCTTC.

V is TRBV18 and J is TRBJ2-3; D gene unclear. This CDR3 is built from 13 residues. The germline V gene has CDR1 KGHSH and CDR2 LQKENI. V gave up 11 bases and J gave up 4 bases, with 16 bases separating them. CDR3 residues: CAGQVGWADTQYF. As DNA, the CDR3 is TGTGCCGGCCAGGTGGGTTGGGCAGATACGCAGTATTTT.

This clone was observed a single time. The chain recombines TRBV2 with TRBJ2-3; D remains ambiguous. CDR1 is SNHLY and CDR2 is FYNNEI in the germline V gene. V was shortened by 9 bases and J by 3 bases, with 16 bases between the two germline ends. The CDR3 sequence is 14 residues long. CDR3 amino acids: CARPPQMATDTQYF. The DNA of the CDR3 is TGTGCCAGGCCACCCCAAATGGCTACAGATACGCAGTATTTT.

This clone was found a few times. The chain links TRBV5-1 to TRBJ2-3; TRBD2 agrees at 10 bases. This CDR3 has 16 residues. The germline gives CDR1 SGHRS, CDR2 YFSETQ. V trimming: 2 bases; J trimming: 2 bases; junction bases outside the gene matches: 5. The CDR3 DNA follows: TGCGCCAGCAGCTTAACAGCGGGAGGGCCCACAGATACGCAGTATTTT. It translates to CASSLTAGGPTDTQYF.

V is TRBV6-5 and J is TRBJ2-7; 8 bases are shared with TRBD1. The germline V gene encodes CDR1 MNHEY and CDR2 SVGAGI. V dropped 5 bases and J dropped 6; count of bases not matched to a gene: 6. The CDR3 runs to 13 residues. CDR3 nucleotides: TGTGCCAGCAGTCGCGGACAGGGTAGCGAGCAGTACTTC. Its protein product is CASSRGQGSEQYF.

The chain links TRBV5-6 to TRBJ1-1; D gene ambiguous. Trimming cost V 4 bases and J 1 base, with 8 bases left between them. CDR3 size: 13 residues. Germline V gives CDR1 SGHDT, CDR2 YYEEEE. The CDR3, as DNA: TGTGCCAGCAGCCCTGGAGGGAACACTGAAGCTTTCTTT. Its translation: CASSPGGNTEAFF.

The DNA for the CDR3 is TGTGCCTGGAGCTCAGGGGCAGGACAGCCCCAGCATTTT. Translation: CAWSSGAGQPQHF. V and J are TRBV30 and TRBJ1-5; maybe TRBD1 (6 bases). The V end lost 3 bases, the J end lost 7 bases, and 13 bases lay between the germline ends. From germline, CDR1 is GTSNPN and CDR2 SVGIG (reference sequence). The CDR3 is 13 residues long.

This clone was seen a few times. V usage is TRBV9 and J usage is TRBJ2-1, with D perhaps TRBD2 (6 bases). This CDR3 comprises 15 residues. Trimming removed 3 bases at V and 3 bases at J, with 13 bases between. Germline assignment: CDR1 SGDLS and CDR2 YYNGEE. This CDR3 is CASSAARTNYNEQFF. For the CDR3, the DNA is TGTGCCAGCAGCGCCGCCCGGACTAACTACAATGAGCAGTTCTTC.